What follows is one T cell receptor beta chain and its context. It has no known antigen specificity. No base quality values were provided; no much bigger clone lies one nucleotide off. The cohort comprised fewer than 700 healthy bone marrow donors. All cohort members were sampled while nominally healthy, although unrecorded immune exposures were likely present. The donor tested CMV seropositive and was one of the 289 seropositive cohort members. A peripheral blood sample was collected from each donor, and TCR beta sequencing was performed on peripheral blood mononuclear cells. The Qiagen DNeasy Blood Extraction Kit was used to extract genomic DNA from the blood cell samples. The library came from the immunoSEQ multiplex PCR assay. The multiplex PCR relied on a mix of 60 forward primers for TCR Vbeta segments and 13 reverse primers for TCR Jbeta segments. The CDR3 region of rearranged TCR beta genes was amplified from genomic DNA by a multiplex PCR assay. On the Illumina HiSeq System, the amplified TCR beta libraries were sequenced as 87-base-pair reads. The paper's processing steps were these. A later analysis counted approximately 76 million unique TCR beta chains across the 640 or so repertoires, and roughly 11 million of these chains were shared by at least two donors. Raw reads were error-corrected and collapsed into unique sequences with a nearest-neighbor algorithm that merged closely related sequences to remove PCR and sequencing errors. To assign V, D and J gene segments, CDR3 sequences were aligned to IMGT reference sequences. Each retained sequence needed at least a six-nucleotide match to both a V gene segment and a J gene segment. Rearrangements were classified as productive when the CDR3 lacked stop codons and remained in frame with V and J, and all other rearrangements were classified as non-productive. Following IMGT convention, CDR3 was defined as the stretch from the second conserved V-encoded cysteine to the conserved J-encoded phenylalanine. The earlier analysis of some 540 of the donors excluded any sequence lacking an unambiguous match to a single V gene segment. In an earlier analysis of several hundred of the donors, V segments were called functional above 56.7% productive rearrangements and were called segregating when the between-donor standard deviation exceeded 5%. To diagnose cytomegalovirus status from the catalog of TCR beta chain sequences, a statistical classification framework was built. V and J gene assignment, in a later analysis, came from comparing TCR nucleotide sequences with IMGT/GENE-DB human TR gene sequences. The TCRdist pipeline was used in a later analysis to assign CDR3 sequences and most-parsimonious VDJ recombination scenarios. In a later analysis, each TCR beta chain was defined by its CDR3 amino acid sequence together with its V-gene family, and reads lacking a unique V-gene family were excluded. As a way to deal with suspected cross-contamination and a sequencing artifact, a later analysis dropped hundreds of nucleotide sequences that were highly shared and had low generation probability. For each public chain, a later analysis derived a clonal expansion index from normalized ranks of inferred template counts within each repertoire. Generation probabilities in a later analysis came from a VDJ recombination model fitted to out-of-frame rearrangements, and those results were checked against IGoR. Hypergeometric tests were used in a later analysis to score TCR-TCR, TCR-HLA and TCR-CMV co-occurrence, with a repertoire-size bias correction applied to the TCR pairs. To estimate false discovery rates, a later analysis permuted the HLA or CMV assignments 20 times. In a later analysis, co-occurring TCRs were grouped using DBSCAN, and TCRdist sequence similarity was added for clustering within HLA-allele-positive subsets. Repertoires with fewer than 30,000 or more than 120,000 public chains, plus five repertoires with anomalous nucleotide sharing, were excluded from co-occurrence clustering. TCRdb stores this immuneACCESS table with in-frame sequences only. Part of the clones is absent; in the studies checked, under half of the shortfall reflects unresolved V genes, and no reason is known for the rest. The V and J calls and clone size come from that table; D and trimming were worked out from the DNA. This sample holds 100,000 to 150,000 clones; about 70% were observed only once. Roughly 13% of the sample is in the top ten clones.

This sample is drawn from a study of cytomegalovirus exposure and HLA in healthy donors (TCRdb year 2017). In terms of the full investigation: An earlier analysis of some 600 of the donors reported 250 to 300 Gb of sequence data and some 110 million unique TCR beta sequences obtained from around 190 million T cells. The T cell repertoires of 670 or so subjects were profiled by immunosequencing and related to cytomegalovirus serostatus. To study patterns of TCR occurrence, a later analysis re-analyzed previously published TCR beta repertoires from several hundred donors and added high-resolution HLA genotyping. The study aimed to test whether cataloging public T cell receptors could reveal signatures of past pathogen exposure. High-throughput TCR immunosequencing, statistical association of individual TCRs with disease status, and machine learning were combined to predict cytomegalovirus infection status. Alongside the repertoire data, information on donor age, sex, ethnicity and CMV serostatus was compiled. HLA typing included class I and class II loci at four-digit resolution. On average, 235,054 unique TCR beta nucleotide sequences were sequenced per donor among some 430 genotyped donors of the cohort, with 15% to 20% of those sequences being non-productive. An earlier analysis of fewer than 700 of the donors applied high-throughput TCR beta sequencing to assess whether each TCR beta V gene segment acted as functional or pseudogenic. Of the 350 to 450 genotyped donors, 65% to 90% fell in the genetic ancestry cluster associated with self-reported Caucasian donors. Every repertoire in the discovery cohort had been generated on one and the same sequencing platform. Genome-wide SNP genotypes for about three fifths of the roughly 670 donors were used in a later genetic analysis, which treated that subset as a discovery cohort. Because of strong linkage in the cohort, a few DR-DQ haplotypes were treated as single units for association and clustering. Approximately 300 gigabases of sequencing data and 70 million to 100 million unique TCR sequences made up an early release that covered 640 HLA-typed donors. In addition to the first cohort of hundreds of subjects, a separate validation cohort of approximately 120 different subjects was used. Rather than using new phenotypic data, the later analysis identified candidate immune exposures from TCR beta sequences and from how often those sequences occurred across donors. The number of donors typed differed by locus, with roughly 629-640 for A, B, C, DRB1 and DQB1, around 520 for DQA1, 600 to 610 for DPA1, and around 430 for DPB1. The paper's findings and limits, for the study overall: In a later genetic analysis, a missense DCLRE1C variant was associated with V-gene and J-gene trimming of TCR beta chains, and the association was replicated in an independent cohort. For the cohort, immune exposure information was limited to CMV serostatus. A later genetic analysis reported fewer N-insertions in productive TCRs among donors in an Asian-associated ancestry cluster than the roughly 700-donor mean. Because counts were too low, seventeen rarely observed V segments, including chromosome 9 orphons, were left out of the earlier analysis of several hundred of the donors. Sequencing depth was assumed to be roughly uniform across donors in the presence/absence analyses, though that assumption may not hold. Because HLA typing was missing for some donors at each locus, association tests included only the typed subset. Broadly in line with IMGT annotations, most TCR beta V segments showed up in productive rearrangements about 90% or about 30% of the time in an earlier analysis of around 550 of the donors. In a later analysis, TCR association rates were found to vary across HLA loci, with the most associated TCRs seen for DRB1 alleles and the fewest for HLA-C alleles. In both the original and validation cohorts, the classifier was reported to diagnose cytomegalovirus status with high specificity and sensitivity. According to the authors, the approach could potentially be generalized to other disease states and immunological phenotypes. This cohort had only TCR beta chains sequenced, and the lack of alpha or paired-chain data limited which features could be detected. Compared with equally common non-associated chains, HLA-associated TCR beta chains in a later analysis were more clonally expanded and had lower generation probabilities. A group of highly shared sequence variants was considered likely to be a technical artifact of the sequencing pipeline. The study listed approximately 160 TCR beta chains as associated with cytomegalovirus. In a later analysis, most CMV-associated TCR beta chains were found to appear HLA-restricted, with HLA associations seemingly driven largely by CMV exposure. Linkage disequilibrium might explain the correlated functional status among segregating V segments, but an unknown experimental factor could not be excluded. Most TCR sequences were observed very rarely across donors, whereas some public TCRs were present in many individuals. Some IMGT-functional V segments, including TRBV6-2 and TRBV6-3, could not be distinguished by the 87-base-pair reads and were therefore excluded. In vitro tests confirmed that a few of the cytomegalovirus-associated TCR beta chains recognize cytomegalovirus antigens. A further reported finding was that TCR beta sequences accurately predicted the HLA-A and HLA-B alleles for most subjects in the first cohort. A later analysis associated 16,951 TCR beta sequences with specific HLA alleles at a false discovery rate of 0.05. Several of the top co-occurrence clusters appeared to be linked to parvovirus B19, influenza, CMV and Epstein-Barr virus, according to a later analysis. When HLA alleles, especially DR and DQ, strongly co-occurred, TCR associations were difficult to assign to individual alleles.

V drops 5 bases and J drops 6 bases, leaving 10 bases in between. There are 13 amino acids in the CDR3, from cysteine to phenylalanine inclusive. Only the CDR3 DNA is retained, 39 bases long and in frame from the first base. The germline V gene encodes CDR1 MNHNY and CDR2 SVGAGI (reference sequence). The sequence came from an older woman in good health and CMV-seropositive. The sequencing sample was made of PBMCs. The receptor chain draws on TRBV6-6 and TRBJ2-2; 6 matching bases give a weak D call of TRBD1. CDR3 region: CASSRQDSGELFF. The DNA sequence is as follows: TGTGCCAGCAGTAGACAGGACTCCGGGGAGCTGTTTTTT.